The clone carrying this T cell receptor (beta chain) came up a few times. Its target is unknown. There are 16 residues in the CDR3. V was shortened by 6 bases and J by 3 bases, with 20 bases between the two germline ends. Germline V gene lookup returns CDR1 MNHEY and CDR2 SMNVEV (reference sequence). Unique molecular identifiers were carried by the TCR beta cDNA libraries. TCRdb recomputed calls from the PCR reads with MiXCR, one row per CDR3 protein. The table lists 600,000 to 750,000 distinct CDR3 sequences, about 60% of them singletons, with approximately 10% in the top ten. These data are taken from a study of post-analysis software for immune sequencing data. Study-level findings and limits: When patients were compared with controls, roughly five TRBV segments were more frequent, TRBV5-6, TRBV5-1 and TRBV20-1 among them.

The sample comprised blood. This chain joins TRBV27 and TRBJ1-2; D may be TRBD1 (5 bases). The TCR comes from a girl aged 2-10 years with multiple sclerosis. CDR3 nucleotides: TGTGCCAGCAGCCACGAGACCCCAGGGAATTACTATGGCTACACCTTC. Its protein product is CASSHETPGNYYGYTF.